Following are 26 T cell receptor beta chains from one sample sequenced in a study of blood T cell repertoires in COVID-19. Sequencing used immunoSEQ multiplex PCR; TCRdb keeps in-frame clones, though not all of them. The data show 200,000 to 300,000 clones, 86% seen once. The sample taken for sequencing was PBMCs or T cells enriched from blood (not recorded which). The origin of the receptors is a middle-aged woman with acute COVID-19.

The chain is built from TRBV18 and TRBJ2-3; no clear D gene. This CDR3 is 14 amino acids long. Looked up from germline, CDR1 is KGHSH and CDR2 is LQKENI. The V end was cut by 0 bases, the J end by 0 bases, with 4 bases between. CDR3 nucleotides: TGTGCCAGCTCACCACCCACTAGCACAGATACGCAGTATTTT. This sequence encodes CASSPPTSTDTQYF.

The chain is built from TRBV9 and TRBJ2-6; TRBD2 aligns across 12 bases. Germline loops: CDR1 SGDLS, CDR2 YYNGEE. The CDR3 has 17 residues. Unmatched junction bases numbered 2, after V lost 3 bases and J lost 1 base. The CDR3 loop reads CASSETSGSSGANVLTF. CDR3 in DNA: TGTGCCAGCAGCGAGACTAGCGGGAGTTCTGGGGCCAACGTCCTGACTTTC.

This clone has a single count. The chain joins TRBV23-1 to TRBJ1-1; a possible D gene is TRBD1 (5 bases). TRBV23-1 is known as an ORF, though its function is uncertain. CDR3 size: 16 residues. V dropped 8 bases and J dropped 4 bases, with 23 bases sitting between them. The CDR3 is CASVKAGRVSGTEAFF. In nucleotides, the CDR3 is TGCGCCAGCGTCAAGGCCGGCAGGGTTTCAGGCACTGAAGCTTTCTTT.

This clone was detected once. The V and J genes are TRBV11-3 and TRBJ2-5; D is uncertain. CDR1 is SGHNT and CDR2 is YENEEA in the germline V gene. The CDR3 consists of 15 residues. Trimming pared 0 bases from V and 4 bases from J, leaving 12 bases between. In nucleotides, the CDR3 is TGTGCCAGCAGCTTAGAAATCGGATGGAGAGAGACCCAGTACTTC. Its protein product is CASSLEIGWRETQYF.

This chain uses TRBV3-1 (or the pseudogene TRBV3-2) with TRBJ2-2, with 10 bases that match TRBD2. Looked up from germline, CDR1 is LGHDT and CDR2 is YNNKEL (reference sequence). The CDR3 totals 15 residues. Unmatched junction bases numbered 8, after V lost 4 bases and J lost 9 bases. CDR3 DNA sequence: TGTGCCAGCAGCCCCCTCTCTAGCGGGAGCCGGGAGCTGTTTTTT. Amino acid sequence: CASSPLSSGSRELFF.

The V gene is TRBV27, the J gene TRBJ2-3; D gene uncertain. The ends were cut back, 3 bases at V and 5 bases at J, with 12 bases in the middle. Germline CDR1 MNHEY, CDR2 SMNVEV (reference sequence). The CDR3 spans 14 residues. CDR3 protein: CASSFYNGGDTQYF. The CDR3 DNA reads TGTGCCAGCAGTTTCTACAACGGCGGAGATACGCAGTATTTT.

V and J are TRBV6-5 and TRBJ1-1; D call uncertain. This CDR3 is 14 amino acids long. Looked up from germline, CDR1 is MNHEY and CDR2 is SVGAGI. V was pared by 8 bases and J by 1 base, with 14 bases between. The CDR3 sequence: CASQPGSANTEAFF. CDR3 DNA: TGTGCCAGCCAGCCGGGTTCGGCGAACACTGAAGCTTTCTTT.

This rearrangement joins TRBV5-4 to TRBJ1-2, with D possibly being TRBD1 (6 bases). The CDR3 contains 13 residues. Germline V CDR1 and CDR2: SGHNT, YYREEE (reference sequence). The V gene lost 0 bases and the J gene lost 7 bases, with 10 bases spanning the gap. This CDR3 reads CASSLDRAGGYTF. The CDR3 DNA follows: TGTGCCAGCAGCTTGGACAGGGCTGGTGGCTACACCTTC.

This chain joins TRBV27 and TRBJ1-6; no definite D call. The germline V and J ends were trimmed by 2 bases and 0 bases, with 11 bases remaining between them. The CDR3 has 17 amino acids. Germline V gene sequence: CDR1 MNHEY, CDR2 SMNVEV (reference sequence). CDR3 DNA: TGTGCCAGCAGTTTAACCCCCGGAGTCTCCTATAATTCACCCCTCCACTTT. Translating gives CASSLTPGVSYNSPLHF.

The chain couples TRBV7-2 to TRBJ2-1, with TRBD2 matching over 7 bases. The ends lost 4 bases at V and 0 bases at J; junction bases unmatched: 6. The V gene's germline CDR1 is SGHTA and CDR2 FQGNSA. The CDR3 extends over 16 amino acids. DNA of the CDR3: TGTGCCAGCAGCTCGCGCGGGAGCCCCTCCTACAATGAGCAGTTCTTC. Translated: CASSSRGSPSYNEQFF. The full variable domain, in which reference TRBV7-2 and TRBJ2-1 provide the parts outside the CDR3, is GAGVSQSPSNKVTEKGKDVELRCDPISGHTALYWYRQSLGQGLEFLIYFQGNSAPDKSGLPSDRFSAERTGGSVSTLTIQRTQQEDSAVYLCASSSRGSPSYNEQFFGPGTRLTVL.

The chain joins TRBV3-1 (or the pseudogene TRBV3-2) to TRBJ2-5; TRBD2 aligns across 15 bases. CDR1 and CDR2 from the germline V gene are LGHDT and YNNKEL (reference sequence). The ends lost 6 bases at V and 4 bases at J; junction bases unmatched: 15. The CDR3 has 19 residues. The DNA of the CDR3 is TGTGCCAGCAGACGAAAGGCCGGGACTAGCGGGAGGTTATTAGAGACCCAGTACTTC. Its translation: CASRRKAGTSGRLLETQYF.

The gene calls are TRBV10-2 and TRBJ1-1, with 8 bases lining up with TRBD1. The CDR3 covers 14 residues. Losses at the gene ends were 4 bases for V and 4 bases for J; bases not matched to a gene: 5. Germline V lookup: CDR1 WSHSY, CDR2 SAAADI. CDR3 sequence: CASSGTGGFTEAFF. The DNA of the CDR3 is TGCGCCAGCAGTGGAACAGGGGGTTTCACTGAAGCTTTCTTT.

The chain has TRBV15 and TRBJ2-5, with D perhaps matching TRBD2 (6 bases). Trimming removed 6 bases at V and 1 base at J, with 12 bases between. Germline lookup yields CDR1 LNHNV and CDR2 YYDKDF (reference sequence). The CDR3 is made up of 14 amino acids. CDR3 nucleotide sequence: TGTGCCACCAGGTCCGGGACTGTCCAAGAGACCCAGTACTTC. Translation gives CATRSGTVQETQYF.

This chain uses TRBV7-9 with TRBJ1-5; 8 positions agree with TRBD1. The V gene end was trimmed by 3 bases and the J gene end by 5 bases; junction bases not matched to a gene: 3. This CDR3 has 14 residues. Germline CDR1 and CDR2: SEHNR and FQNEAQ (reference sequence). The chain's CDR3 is CASSFRGQDQPQHF. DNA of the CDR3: TGTGCCAGCAGCTTTAGGGGACAGGATCAGCCCCAGCATTTT.

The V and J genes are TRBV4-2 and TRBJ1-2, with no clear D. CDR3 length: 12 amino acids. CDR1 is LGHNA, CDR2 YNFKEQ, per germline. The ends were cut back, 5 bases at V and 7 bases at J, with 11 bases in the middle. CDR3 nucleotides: TGTGCCAGCAGCAGTACATCATCTGGCTACACCTTC. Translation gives CASSSTSSGYTF.

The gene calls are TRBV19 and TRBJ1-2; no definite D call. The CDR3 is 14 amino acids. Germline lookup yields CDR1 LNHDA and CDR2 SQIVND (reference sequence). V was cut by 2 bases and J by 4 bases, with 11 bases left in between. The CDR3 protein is CASSILLGPYGYTF. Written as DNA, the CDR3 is TGTGCCAGTAGTATACTCCTGGGCCCCTATGGCTACACCTTC.

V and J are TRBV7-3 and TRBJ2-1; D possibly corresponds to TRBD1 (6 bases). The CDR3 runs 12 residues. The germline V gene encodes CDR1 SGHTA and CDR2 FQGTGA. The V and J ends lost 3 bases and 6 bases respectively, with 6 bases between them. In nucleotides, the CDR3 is TGTGCCAGCAGCTTGGACAGCAATGAGCAGTTCTTC. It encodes CASSLDSNEQFF. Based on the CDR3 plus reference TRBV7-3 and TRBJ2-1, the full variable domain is GAGVSQTPSNKVTEKGKYVELRCDPISGHTALYWYRQSLGQGPEFLIYFQGTGAADDSGLPNDRFFAVRPEGSVSTLKIQRTERGDSAVYLCASSLDSNEQFFGPGTRLTVL.

CDR3 loop: CASSPAAFGLSNEQFF. DNA for the CDR3: TGTGCCAGCAGCCCCGCAGCTTTTGGACTCAGCAATGAGCAGTTCTTC. The chain carries TRBV11-2 and TRBJ2-1; possible D gene TRBD2, 5 bases. CDR3 size: 16 residues. The germline gives CDR1 SGHAT, CDR2 FQNNGV. Trimming left V 5 bases short and J 6 bases short, with 20 bases between.

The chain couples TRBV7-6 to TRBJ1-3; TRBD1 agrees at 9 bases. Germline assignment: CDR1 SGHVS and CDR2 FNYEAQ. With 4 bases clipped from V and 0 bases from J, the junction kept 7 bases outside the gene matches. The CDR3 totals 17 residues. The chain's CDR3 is CASSSVGQGHSGNTIYF. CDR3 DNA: TGTGCCAGCAGCTCGGTGGGACAGGGACACTCTGGAAACACCATATATTTT.

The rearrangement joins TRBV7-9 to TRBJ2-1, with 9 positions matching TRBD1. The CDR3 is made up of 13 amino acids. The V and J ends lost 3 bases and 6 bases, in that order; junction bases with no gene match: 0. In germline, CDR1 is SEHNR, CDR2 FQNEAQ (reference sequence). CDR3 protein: CASSLDRGNEQFF. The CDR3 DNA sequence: TGTGCCAGCAGCTTGGACAGGGGCAATGAGCAGTTCTTC.

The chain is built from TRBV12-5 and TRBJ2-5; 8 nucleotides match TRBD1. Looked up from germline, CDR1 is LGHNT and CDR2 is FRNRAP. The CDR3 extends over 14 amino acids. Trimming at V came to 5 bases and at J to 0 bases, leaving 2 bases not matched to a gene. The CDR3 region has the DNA TGTGCTAGTGGTCGGGGACAGGACCAAGAGACCCAGTACTTC. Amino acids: CASGRGQDQETQYF.

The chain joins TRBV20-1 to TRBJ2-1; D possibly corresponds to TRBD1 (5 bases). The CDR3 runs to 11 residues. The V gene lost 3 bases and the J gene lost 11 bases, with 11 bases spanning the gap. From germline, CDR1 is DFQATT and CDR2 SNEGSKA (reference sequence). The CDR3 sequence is CSARGPGQQFF. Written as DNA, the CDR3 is TGCAGTGCTAGGGGGCCAGGACAGCAGTTCTTC.

The CDR3 loop is CASSPRDRVGETQYF. As DNA, the CDR3 is TGTGCCAGCTCACCAAGGGACAGGGTTGGGGAGACCCAGTACTTC. The chain couples TRBV18 to TRBJ2-5; 9 bases fit TRBD1. CDR3 length equals 15 residues. The trim removed 2 bases at V and 5 bases at J, leaving 6 bases unmatched. Germline CDR1 reads KGHSH; CDR2 reads LQKENI.

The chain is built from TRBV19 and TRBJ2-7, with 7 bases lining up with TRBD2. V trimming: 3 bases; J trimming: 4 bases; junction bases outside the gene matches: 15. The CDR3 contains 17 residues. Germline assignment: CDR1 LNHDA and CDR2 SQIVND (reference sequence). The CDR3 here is CASSIVAVAGDLYEQYF. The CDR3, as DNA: TGTGCCAGTAGTATTGTGGCGGTAGCGGGTGATCTATACGAGCAGTACTTC.

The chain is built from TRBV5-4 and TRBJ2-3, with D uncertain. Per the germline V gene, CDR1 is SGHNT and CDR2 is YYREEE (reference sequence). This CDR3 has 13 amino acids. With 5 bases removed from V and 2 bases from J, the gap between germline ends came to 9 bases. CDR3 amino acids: CASRARNTDTQYF. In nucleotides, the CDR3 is TGTGCCAGCAGGGCTCGTAACACAGATACGCAGTATTTT. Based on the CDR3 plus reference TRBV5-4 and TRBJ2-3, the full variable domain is ETGVTQSPTHLIKTRGQQVTLRCSSQSGHNTVSWYQQALGQGPQFIFQYYREEENGRGNFPPRFSGLQFPNYSSELNVNALELDDSALYLCASRARNTDTQYFGPGTRLTVL.

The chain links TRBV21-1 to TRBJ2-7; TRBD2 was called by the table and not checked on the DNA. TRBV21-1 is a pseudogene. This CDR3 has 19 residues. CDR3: CASSKAPSGRAFPTYEQYF. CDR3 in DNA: TGTGCCAGCAGCAAAGCCCCTAGCGGGAGGGCCTTCCCTACCTACGAGCAGTACTTC.